This T cell receptor (beta chain) was found in a study of blood T cell repertoires in COVID-19. Across the study: Samples representing acute and convalescent COVID-19 were sourced from the United States, Italy and Spain. PBMCs, B-cell-depleted T cells, or T cells provided the cDNA or gDNA that made up the material.

In the source study's methods: Estimation of nucleated cell counts was performed using reference gene primer amplification. Sequencing was performed with immunoSEQ multiplex PCR; in TCRdb, only in-frame clones are kept and a portion is missing. V and J calls and clone size follow that table, whereas D and trimming were derived from the DNA. Here the sample spans tens of thousands of clones, 82% being singletons. CDR1 is SGDLS, CDR2 YYNGEE, per germline. CDR3 length equals 13 residues. V was pared by 7 bases and J by 2 bases, with 11 bases between. This sequence joins TRBV9 and TRBJ2-3; D unresolved. The sequenced material came from peripheral blood. The receptor was derived from a human donor in a cohort sampled during active COVID-19. CDR3 DNA sequence: TGTGCCAGCGCTCGACTTGTCACAGATACGCAGTATTTT. Its protein is CASARLVTDTQYF.